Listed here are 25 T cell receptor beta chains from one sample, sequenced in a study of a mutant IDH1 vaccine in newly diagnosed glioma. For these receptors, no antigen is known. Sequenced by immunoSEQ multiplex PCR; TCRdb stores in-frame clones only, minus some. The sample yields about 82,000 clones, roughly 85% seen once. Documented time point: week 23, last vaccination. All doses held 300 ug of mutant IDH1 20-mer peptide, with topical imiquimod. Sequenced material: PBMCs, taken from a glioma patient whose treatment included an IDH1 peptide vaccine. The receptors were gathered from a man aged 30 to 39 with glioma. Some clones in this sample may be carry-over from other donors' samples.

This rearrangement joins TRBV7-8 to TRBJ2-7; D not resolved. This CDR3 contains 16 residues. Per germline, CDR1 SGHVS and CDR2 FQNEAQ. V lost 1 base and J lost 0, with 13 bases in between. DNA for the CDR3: TGTGCCAGCAGCTTAGGGATGTTAGGTAGCTCCTACGAGCAGTACTTC. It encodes CASSLGMLGSSYEQYF.

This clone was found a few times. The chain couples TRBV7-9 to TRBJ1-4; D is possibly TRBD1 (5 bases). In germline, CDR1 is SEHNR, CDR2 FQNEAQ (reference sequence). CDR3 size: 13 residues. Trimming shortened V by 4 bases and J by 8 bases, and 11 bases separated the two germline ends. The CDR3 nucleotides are TGTGCCAGCAGCTCCCGGGGGATCGAAAAACTGTTTTTT. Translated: CASSSRGIEKLFF.

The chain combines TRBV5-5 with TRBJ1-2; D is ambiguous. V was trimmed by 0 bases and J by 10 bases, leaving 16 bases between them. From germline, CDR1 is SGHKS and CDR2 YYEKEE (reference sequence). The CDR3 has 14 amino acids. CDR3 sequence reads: CASSLDATAEVYTF. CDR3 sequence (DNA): TGTGCCAGCAGCTTGGACGCAACCGCAGAAGTCTACACCTTC.

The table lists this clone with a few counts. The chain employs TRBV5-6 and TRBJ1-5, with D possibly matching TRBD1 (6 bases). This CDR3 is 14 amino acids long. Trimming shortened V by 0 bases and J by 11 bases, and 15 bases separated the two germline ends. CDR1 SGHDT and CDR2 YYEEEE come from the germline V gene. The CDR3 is CASSLGQGKRAQHF. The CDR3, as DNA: TGTGCCAGCAGCTTGGGGCAGGGGAAGAGAGCCCAGCATTTT.

CDR3 DNA: TGTGCCAGCTCACCCATACTAGCGGGAGACGAGCAGTACTTC. Its protein is CASSPILAGDEQYF. V and J are TRBV18 and TRBJ2-7, with 11 bases fitting TRBD2. Looked up from germline, CDR1 is KGHSH and CDR2 is LQKENI. This CDR3 has 14 amino acids. V shed 3 bases, J shed 5 bases, and the junction held 3 bases outside the gene matches.

CDR3 sequence reads: CASSELSGTGAYGYTF. CDR3 nucleotide sequence: TGTGCCAGCAGTGAACTATCCGGGACAGGGGCTTATGGCTACACCTTC. V gene TRBV6-1 combines with J gene TRBJ1-2; 10 nucleotides align to TRBD1. J was trimmed by 5 bases and V by 2 bases; bases with no gene match: 8. Germline V gene lookup returns CDR1 MNHNS and CDR2 SASEGT. This CDR3 is 16 amino acids long.

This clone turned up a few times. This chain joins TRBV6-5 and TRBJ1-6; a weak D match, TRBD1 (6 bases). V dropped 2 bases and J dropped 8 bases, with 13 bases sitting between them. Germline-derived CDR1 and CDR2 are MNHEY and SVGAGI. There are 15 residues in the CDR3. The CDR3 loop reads CASSYTGIFYSPLHF. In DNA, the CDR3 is TGTGCCAGCAGTTACACAGGGATTTTTTATTCACCCCTCCACTTT.

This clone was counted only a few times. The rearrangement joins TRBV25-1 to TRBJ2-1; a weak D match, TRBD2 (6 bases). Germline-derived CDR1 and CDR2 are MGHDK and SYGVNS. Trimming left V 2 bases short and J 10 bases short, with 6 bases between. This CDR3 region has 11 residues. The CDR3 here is CASSEAGEQFF. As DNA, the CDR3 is TGTGCCAGCAGTGAAGCGGGAGAGCAGTTCTTC. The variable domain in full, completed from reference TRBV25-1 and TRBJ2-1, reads EADIYQTPRYLVIGTGKKITLECSQTMGHDKMYWYQQDPGMELHLIHYSYGVNSTEKGDLSSESTVSRIRTEHFPLTLESARPSHTSQYLCASSEAGEQFFGPGTRLTVL.

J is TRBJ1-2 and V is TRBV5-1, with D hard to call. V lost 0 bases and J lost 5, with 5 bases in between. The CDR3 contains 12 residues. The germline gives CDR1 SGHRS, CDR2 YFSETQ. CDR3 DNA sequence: TGCGCCAGCAGCTTGGATGATTATGGCTACACCTTC. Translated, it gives CASSLDDYGYTF. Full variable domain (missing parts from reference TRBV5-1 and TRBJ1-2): KAGVTQTPRYLIKTRGQQVTLSCSPISGHRSVSWYQQTPGQGLQFLFEYFSETQRNKGNFPGRFSGRQFSNSRSEMNVSTLELGDSALYLCASSLDDYGYTFGSGTRLTVV.

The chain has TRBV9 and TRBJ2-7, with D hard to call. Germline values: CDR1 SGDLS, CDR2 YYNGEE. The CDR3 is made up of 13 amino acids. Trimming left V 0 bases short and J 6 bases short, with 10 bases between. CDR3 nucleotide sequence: TGTGCCAGCAGCGTAGGCGGCTTCCCCGAGCAGTACTTC. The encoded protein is CASSVGGFPEQYF.

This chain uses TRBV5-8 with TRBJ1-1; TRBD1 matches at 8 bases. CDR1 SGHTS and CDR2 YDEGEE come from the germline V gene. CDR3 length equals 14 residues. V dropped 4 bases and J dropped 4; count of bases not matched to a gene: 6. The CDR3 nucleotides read TGTGCCAGCAGCCTGGACAGGGTTGGCACTGAAGCTTTCTTT. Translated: CASSLDRVGTEAFF. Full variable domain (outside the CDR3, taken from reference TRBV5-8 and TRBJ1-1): EAGVTQSPTHLIKTRGQQATLRCSPISGHTSVYWYQQALGLGLQFLLWYDEGEERNRGNFPPRFSGRQFPNYSSELNVNALELEDSALYLCASSLDRVGTEAFFGQGTRLTVV.

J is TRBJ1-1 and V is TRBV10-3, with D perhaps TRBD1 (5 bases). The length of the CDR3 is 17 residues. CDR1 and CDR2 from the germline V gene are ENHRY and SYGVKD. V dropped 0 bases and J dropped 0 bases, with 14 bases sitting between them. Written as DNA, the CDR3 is TGTGCCATCAGTGAGTCACTTCAGGGTCCCCTGAACACTGAAGCTTTCTTT. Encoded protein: CAISESLQGPLNTEAFF.

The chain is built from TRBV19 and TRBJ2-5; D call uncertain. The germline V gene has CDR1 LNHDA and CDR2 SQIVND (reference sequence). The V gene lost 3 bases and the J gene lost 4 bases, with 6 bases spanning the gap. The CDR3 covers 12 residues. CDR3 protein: CASSMKRETQYF. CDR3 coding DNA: TGTGCCAGTAGTATGAAGCGAGAGACCCAGTACTTC.

The CDR3 DNA is TGTGCCAGCAGTGTGTCTCCTGGAAACACCATATATTTT. The encoded protein is CASSVSPGNTIYF. This chain links TRBV2 with TRBJ1-3; no clear D. Per germline, CDR1 SNHLY and CDR2 FYNNEI. V gave up 4 bases and J gave up 2 bases, with 6 bases separating them. The CDR3 is made up of 13 amino acids.

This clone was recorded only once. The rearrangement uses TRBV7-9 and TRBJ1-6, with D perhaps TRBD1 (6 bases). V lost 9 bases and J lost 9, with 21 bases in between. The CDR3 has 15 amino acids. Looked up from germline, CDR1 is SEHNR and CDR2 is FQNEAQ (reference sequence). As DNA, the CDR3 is TGTGCCAGGAACAGGGACTTTTTGGCGGCTTCACCCCTCCACTTT. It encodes CARNRDFLAASPLHF.

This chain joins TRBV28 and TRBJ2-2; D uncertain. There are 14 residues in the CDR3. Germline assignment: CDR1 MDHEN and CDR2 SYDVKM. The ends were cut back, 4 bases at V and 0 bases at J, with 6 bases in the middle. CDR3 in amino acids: CASSSRPNTGELFF. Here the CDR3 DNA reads TGTGCCAGCAGTTCCCGCCCGAACACCGGGGAGCTGTTTTTT.

In nucleotides, the CDR3 is TGCGCCAGCAGCCAAGTCCCTGTTCCCTATCAGCCCCAGCATTTT. Translating gives CASSQVPVPYQPQHF. The chain recombines TRBV4-1 with TRBJ1-5; the D is unclear. This CDR3 is 15 amino acids long. Germline CDR1 MGHRA, CDR2 YSYEKL. Trimming took off 1 base at V and 5 bases at J, with 12 bases between the two ends.

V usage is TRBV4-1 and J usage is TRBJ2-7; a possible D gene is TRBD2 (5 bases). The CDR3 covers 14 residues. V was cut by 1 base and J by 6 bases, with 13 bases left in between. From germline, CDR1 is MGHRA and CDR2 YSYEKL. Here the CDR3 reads CASSQAGSLREQYF. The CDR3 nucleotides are TGCGCCAGCAGCCAAGCGGGGAGTTTGCGCGAGCAGTACTTC.

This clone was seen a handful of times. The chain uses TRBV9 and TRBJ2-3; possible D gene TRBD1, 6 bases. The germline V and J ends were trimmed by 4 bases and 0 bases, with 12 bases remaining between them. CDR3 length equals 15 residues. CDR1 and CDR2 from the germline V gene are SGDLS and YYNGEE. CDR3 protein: CASSYQGFSTDTQYF. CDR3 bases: TGTGCCAGCAGCTATCAGGGGTTCAGCACAGATACGCAGTATTTT.

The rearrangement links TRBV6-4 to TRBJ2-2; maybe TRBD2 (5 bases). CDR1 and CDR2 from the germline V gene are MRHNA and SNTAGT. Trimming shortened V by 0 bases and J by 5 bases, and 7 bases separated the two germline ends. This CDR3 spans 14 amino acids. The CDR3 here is CASSDSGGTGELFF. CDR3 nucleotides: TGTGCCAGCAGTGACTCAGGAGGTACCGGGGAGCTGTTTTTT.

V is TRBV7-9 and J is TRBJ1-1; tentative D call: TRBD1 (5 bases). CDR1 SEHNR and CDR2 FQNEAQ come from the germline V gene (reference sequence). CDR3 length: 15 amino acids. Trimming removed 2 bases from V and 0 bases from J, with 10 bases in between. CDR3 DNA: TGTGCCAGCAGCTTAAAGTCAGGGTTGAACACTGAAGCTTTCTTT. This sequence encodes CASSLKSGLNTEAFF.

CDR3 protein: CASSLRDLNTGELFF. CDR3 DNA sequence: TGTGCCAGCAGCTTGCGGGACTTGAACACCGGGGAGCTGTTTTTT. The V and J genes are TRBV5-6 and TRBJ2-2; weak D call: TRBD2 (6 bases). The germline V gene encodes CDR1 SGHDT and CDR2 YYEEEE. V gave up 1 base and J gave up 1 base, with 8 bases separating them. This CDR3 comprises 15 residues. The whole variable domain, filled in from reference TRBV5-6 and TRBJ2-2, reads DAGVTQSPTHLIKTRGQQVTLRCSPKSGHDTVSWYQQALGQGPQFIFQYYEEEERQRGNFPDRFSGHQFPNYSSELNVNALLLGDSALYLCASSLRDLNTGELFFGEGSRLTVL.

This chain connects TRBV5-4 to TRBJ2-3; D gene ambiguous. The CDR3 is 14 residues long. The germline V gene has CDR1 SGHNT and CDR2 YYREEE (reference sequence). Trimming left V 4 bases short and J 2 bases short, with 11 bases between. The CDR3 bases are TGTGCCAGCAGCCGAACCCAACTCACAGATACGCAGTATTTT. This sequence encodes CASSRTQLTDTQYF.

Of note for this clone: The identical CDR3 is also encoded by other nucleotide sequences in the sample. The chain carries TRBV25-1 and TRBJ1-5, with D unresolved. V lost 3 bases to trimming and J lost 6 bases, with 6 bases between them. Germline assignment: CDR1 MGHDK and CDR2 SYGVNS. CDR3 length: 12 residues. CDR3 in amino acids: CASSDGRQPQHF. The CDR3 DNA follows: TGTGCCAGCAGTGACGGGCGTCAGCCCCAGCATTTT.

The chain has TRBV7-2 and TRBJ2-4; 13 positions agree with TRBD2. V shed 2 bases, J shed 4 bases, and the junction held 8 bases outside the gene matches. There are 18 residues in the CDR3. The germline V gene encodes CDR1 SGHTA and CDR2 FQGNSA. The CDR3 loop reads CASSLRSGTSGVKNIQYF. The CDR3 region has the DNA TGTGCCAGCAGCTTAAGGTCCGGGACTAGCGGGGTAAAAAACATTCAGTACTTC. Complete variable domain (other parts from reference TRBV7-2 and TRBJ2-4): GAGVSQSPSNKVTEKGKDVELRCDPISGHTALYWYRQSLGQGLEFLIYFQGNSAPDKSGLPSDRFSAERTGGSVSTLTIQRTQQEDSAVYLCASSLRSGTSGVKNIQYFGAGTRLSVL.